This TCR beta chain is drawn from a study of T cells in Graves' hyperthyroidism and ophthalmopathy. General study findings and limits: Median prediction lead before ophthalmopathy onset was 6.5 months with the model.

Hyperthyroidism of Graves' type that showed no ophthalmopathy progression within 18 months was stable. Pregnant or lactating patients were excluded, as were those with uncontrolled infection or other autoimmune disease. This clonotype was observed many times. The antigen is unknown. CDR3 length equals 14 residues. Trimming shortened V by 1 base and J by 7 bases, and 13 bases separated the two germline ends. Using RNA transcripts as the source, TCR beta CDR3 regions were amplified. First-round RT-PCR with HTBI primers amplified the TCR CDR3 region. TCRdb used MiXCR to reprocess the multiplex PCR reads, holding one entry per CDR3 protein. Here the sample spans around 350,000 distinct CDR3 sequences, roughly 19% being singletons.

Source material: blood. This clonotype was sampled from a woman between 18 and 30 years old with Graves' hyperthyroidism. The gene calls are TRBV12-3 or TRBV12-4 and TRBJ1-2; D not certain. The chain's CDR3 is CASSLEEAWGGYTF. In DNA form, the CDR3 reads TGTGCCAGCAGTTTAGAAGAGGCCTGGGGTGGCTACACCTTC.